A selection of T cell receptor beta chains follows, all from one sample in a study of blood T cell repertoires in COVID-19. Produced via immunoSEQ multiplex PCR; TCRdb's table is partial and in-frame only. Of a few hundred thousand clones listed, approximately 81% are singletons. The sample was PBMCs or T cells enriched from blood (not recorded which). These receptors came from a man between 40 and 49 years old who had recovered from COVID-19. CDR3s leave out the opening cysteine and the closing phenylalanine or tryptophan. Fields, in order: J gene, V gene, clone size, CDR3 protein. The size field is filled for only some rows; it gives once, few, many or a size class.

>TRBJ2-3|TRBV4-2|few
ASSQEFREGGDTQY
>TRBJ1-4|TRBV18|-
ASSPSRSEKLF
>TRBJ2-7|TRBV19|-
ASSNVGGYEQY
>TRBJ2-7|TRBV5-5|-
ASSSFHDTSYEQY
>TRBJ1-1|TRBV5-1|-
ASSPSGGVGTEAF
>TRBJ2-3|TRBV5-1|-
ASIISGASTDTQY
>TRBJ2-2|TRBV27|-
ASSLTGGNTGELF
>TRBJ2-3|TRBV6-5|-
ASSYSTLRADTQY
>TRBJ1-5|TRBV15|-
ATSEGTQGAGQPQH
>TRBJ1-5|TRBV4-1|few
ASSQGGQGNSNQPQH
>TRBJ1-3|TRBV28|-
ASNYGTGDRNTIY
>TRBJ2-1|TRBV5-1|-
ASSERGTSRYNEQF
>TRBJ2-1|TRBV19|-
ASSIYGAGVSYNEQF
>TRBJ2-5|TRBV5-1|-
ASSQTDRGSGQETQY
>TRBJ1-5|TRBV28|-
ASRPGGGKGNQPQH